These 2 T cell receptor beta chains originate from one sample sequenced in a study of T cells expressing NK-cell markers. After re-calling the 5' RACE reads, TCRdb lists one entry per CDR3 protein, DNA absent. Listed are roughly 390,000 distinct CDR3 sequences; roughly 5.4% falls within the top ten. Sequenced sample: blood T cells: a sorted CD56 or NKG2C T cell subset, CD4+ or CD8+ T cells, or bulk PBMC T cells (not recorded which). Every receptor here comes from a man aged 18 to 69 in good health.

The CDR3 loop is CASSVDRGRYGYTF. The chain couples TRBV11-2 to TRBJ1-2; TCRdb designates TRBD1, a call that cannot be tested without DNA. The CDR3 consists of 14 residues. Germline CDR1 reads SGHAT; CDR2 reads FQNNGV.

This chain connects TRBV2 to TRBJ1-6; as DNA is missing, the TRBD1 call by TCRdb cannot be tested. Germline values: CDR1 SNHLY, CDR2 FYNNEI. CDR3 length equals 13 residues. The CDR3 here is CASTGTRNSPLHF.